This T cell receptor (beta chain) was sequenced in a study of blood T cell repertoires in COVID-19. The wider study: Nucleic acid was either cDNA or gDNA, and it came from T cells, B-cell-depleted T cells, or PBMCs.

Trimming cost V 6 bases and J 4 bases; bases outside gene matches: 5. Germline lookup yields CDR1 MNHEY and CDR2 SVGAGI. The CDR3 covers 14 residues. Produced via immunoSEQ multiplex PCR; TCRdb's table is partial and in-frame only. The sample shows 250,000 to 350,000 clones, about 91% of them seen only once. Enrolled through a virtual design, the participants were between roughly 18 and 100 years of age and came from around 25 US areas. The chain has TRBV6-5 and TRBJ1-4; 7 bases line up with TRBD1. The specimen sequenced was PBMCs or T cells enriched from blood (not recorded which). This TCR came from a woman aged 18-29 years who had recovered from COVID-19. CDR3 coding DNA: TGTGCCAGCAGCCTGACAGGGTTTAATGAAAAACTGTTTTTT. It specifies CASSLTGFNEKLFF.